Listed here are 19 T cell receptor beta chains from one sample, sequenced in a study of identical twins (dated by TCRdb to between 2015 and 2016). Library method: 5' RACE. Sequencer: Illumina HiSeq 2000. The public reads were quality trimmed at Q25 with fastp and then assembled into clones with MiXCR by TCRdb, keeping productive beta chains. Rows are unified per CDR3 protein, each entry keeping the most common DNA and genes. The sample table contains 450,000 or so distinct CDR3 sequences; only one count was recorded for around 14% of them. The ten biggest clones cover about 0.54% of the sample. These records were also assigned to another study, of yellow fever vaccine responses in identical twins.

Material: CD4+ T cells sorted from blood. These receptors were taken from a woman under 30 in good health.

The chain combines TRBV12-3 or TRBV12-4 with TRBJ2-3, with D perhaps matching TRBD2 (5 bases). CDR3 length: 15 amino acids. The germline V and J ends were trimmed by 3 bases and 3 bases, with 13 bases remaining between them. The CDR3, as DNA: TGTGCCAGCAGTTTGTTAGGAGGAGCGACAGATACGCAGTATTTT. It specifies CASSLLGGATDTQYF.

The table lists this clonotype with many counts. This chain uses TRBV10-3 with TRBJ2-3; TRBD2 aligns across 10 bases. The CDR3 totals 13 residues. V was pared by 8 bases and J by 3 bases, with 2 bases of the junction left unmatched. Germline CDR1 ENHRY, CDR2 SYGVKD. CDR3 sequence (DNA): TGTGCCATCGGAGCGGGGGGGACAGATACGCAGTATTTT. Protein sequence: CAIGAGGTDTQYF.

This clonotype was detected only a few times. The CDR3 sequence: CASSPIRGLSDTEAFF. CDR3 in DNA: TGCGCCAGCAGTCCTATTCGGGGGCTATCCGACACTGAAGCTTTCTTT. The gene calls are TRBV5-1 and TRBJ1-1; possible D gene TRBD1, 6 bases. This CDR3 is 16 amino acids long. V lost 5 bases, J lost 3 bases, and 20 bases lay in between. Germline CDR1 is SGHRS and CDR2 is YFSETQ.

This clonotype showed up just a few times. The chain links TRBV6-1 to TRBJ2-3; tentative D call: TRBD2 (6 bases). V lost 6 bases and J 5 bases, leaving 15 bases between the germline ends. The CDR3 consists of 14 residues. From germline, CDR1 is MNHNS and CDR2 SASEGT. CDR3 nucleotide sequence: TGTGCCAGCAGACCTGGAGGAGGGAAAGATACGCAGTATTTT. It translates to CASRPGGGKDTQYF.

The V and J genes are TRBV6-1 and TRBJ2-2; 11 positions agree with TRBD2. Germline CDR1 and CDR2: MNHNS and SASEGT. Trimming cost V 8 bases and J 0 bases; bases outside gene matches: 5. This CDR3 is built from 16 residues. The CDR3 here is CASLLAGGPNTGELFF. CDR3 nucleotide sequence: TGTGCCAGCTTGTTAGCGGGGGGGCCGAACACCGGGGAGCTGTTTTTT.

This clonotype was found a few times. This sequence joins TRBV13 and TRBJ2-3; 9 nucleotides match TRBD2. The CDR3 has 14 residues. Germline V gives CDR1 PRHDT, CDR2 FYEKMQ (reference sequence). The V segment lost 5 bases and the J segment 5 bases; nucleotides outside the gene matches: 5. The CDR3 region is CASSGGGAGDTQYF. CDR3 DNA sequence: TGTGCCAGCAGCGGCGGGGGGGCCGGAGATACGCAGTATTTT.

The chain joins TRBV5-8 to TRBJ2-1, with D possibly TRBD1 on 5 matching bases. This CDR3 is 13 amino acids long. Germline CDR1 SGHTS, CDR2 YDEGEE. Trimming took off 1 base at V and 6 bases at J, with 8 bases between the two ends. The CDR3 loop reads CASSLQQANEQFF. The CDR3 DNA reads as TGTGCCAGCAGCTTGCAACAGGCCAATGAGCAGTTCTTC.

This clonotype has more than one count but fewer than ten. This chain uses TRBV6-4 with TRBJ2-3, with D tentatively TRBD1 (5 bases). The length of the CDR3 is 12 residues. V lost 0 bases to trimming and J lost 8 bases, with 6 bases between them. Germline V gives CDR1 MRHNA, CDR2 SNTAGT. The CDR3 spells CASSDSRGTQYF. The CDR3 bases are TGTGCCAGCAGTGACTCAAGGGGTACGCAGTATTTT.

The sample holds a few counts of this clonotype. J is TRBJ2-3 and V is TRBV5-6, with 10 bases identical to TRBD1. The CDR3 runs 16 residues. V dropped 2 bases and J dropped 3; count of bases not matched to a gene: 6. Germline lookup yields CDR1 SGHDT and CDR2 YYEEEE. CDR3 loop: CASSLPGQGKTDTQYF. Written as DNA, the CDR3 is TGTGCCAGCAGCTTACCGGGACAGGGGAAAACAGATACGCAGTATTTT. Together with reference TRBV5-6 and TRBJ2-3, the CDR3 gives the full variable domain: DAGVTQSPTHLIKTRGQQVTLRCSPKSGHDTVSWYQQALGQGPQFIFQYYEEEERQRGNFPDRFSGHQFPNYSSELNVNALLLGDSALYLCASSLPGQGKTDTQYFGPGTRLTVL.

This clonotype was observed a handful of times. This sequence joins TRBV6-1 and TRBJ2-7, with 9 bases lining up with TRBD1. J was trimmed by 0 bases and V by 8 bases; bases with no gene match: 11. Germline CDR1 is MNHNS and CDR2 is SASEGT. The CDR3 is made up of 16 amino acids. CDR3 sequence: CASGGAGQGSSYEQYF. CDR3 DNA: TGTGCCAGCGGGGGGGCAGGACAGGGGAGCTCCTACGAGCAGTACTTC.

This clonotype was picked up a small number of times. This chain connects TRBV25-1 to TRBJ2-3; D is undetermined. Trimming left V 3 bases short and J 2 bases short, with 9 bases between. The CDR3 totals 14 residues. Germline values: CDR1 MGHDK, CDR2 SYGVNS. CDR3 amino acids: CASSDALITDTQYF. CDR3 bases: TGTGCCAGCAGTGATGCCCTAATCACAGATACGCAGTATTTT.

This chain uses TRBV9 with TRBJ1-6; tentatively, D is TRBD1 (5 bases). Germline V lookup: CDR1 SGDLS, CDR2 YYNGEE. The length of the CDR3 is 15 residues. Trimming removed 3 bases from V and 7 bases from J, with 14 bases in between. The CDR3 DNA is TGTGCCAGCAGCGAGGGGAGGGGTGGAAATTCACCCCTCCACTTT. As protein: CASSEGRGGNSPLHF.

The chain has TRBV6-2 or TRBV6-3 and TRBJ2-1; 9 bases are shared with TRBD2. The germline V gene encodes CDR1 MNHEY and CDR2 SVGEGT. The CDR3 spans 14 residues. J was trimmed by 10 bases and V by 0 bases; bases with no gene match: 4. CDR3 DNA: TGTGCCAGCAGTTACTCGATTAGCGGGGGAGAGCAGTTCTTC. This sequence encodes CASSYSISGGEQFF.

This clonotype has a handful of counts. The DNA of the CDR3 is TGTGCCAGCAGCGTAGGCCCATTGACAGGGCGGAACACTGAAGCTTTCTTT. Translating gives CASSVGPLTGRNTEAFF. The chain recombines TRBV9 with TRBJ1-1, with TRBD1 matching over 7 bases. This CDR3 comprises 17 residues. CDR1 and CDR2 from the germline V gene are SGDLS and YYNGEE. The V segment lost 0 bases and the J segment 1 base; nucleotides outside the gene matches: 9.

This clonotype was found many times. The chain carries TRBV20-1 and TRBJ2-1; 7 bases are a match to TRBD2. This CDR3 has 14 amino acids. The J segment lost 4 bases and the V segment lost 5 bases, leaving 8 bases of the junction unmatched. Germline V lookup: CDR1 DFQATT, CDR2 SNEGSKA (reference sequence). The CDR3 DNA is TGCAGTGCTGCCCTTGGGCGGGGGTACAATGAGCAGTTCTTC. Translation gives CSAALGRGYNEQFF.

V usage is TRBV20-1 and J usage is TRBJ2-7; no clear D gene. CDR1 is DFQATT, CDR2 SNEGSKA, per germline (reference sequence). The CDR3 totals 16 residues. Trimming shortened V by 4 bases and J by 3 bases, and 22 bases separated the two germline ends. In DNA, the CDR3 is TGCAGTGCTATAGGGCCCCTTAATTCACCTTTCTACGAGCAGTACTTC. Its translation: CSAIGPLNSPFYEQYF.

In its sample, this clonotype was seen a few times. This sequence joins TRBV12-3 or TRBV12-4 and TRBJ2-7; D is undetermined. The CDR3 spans 15 residues. The V end lost 3 bases, the J end lost 2 bases, and 14 bases lay between the germline ends. In DNA form, the CDR3 reads TGTGCCAGCAGTTTTAGGGCCATCCTAACCTACGAGCAGTACTTC. This translates into CASSFRAILTYEQYF.

This rearrangement joins TRBV18 to TRBJ2-5; 7 positions agree with TRBD2. CDR1 is KGHSH, CDR2 LQKENI, per germline. The CDR3 is made up of 14 amino acids. The junction had 9 bases not matched to a gene; V was cut back by 8 bases and J by 3 bases. CDR3 in amino acids: CASTYGGKKETQYF. The CDR3 DNA reads TGTGCCAGCACATACGGGGGGAAGAAAGAGACCCAGTACTTC.

The V and J genes are TRBV18 and TRBJ2-5; D might be TRBD2 (6 bases). Trimming took 2 bases from V and 5 from J, leaving 12 bases between them. CDR3 size: 14 residues. From germline, CDR1 is KGHSH and CDR2 LQKENI. The CDR3 reads CASSPSKEGETQYF. As DNA, the CDR3 is TGTGCCAGCTCACCATCCAAGGAGGGGGAGACCCAGTACTTC. Supplemented by reference TRBV18 and TRBJ2-5, the full variable domain reads NAGVMQNPRHLVRRRGQEARLRCSPMKGHSHVYWYRQLPEEGLKFMVYLQKENIIDESGMPKERFSAEFPKEGPSILRIQQVVRGDSAAYFCASSPSKEGETQYFGPGTRLLVL.